Listed below are T cell receptor beta chains from one sample, sequenced in a study of cytomegalovirus exposure and HLA in healthy donors. The data were produced by immunoSEQ multiplex PCR, yet TCRdb's version contains in-frame clones alone and is incomplete. The data show tens of thousands of clones, with 80% seen just once and approximately 7.6% held by the top ten. The sequenced sample was PBMCs. The receptors originated from a man younger than 40 in good health and CMV-seropositive. Both conserved end residues are part of each CDR3. The order of the fields is CDR3 DNA, CDR3 protein, CDR3 length, clone size, J gene, D gene, V gene. A D gene is named only where the DNA matches it firmly. Rows give clone size only sometimes, using once, few, many, or a class for an expanded clone.

CDR3nt: TGTGCCAGCAGCCCAGGGGGGACTAACTATGGCTACACCTTC
CDR3aa: CASSPGGTNYGYTF
len: 14
abundance: NA
j_gene: TRBJ1-2
d_gene: TRBD1
v_gene: TRBV7-3

CDR3nt: TGTGCCAGCAGTTTTCTAGCGGGGACAGATACGCAGTATTTT
CDR3aa: CASSFLAGTDTQYF
len: 14
abundance: few
j_gene: TRBJ2-3
d_gene: TRBD2
v_gene: TRBV28

CDR3nt: TGTGCCAGCAGCCAGGGGGTAGGGTCCCGCCTTACTGGCGAGCAGTACTTC
CDR3aa: CASSQGVGSRLTGEQYF
len: 17
abundance: NA
j_gene: TRBJ2-7
d_gene: TRBD1
v_gene: TRBV11-2

CDR3nt: TGCGCCAGCAGCTTGCCTGGGTCTAGCAATGAGCAGTTCTTC
CDR3aa: CASSLPGSSNEQFF
len: 14
abundance: NA
j_gene: TRBJ2-1
d_gene: NA
v_gene: TRBV5-1

CDR3nt: TGTGCCAGCAGGGGGGACAGGATCTATGGCTACACCTTC
CDR3aa: CASRGDRIYGYTF
len: 13
abundance: once
j_gene: TRBJ1-2
d_gene: TRBD1
v_gene: TRBV9

CDR3nt: TGTGCCAGCCGTCCGACAAGTAACTATGGCTACACCTTC
CDR3aa: CASRPTSNYGYTF
len: 13
abundance: once
j_gene: TRBJ1-2
d_gene: NA
v_gene: TRBV6-5

CDR3nt: TGTGCCAGCAGTCACCGTTTCGGCACTGAAGCTTTCTTT
CDR3aa: CASSHRFGTEAFF
len: 13
abundance: few
j_gene: TRBJ1-1
d_gene: NA
v_gene: TRBV6-1

CDR3nt: TGTGCCAGTAGCCTAATCCCGGGACTAGCGGGGAGGAATGAGCAGTTCTTC
CDR3aa: CASSLIPGLAGRNEQFF
len: 17
abundance: NA
j_gene: TRBJ2-1
d_gene: TRBD2
v_gene: TRBV19

CDR3nt: NA
CDR3aa: CASSTWGQGTFF
len: 12
abundance: NA
j_gene: TRBJ2-1
d_gene: NA
v_gene: TRBV27

CDR3nt: TGCGCCACTACACAAGACCTCGGAGGCTATGGCTACACCTTC
CDR3aa: CATTQDLGGYGYTF
len: 14
abundance: NA
j_gene: TRBJ1-2
d_gene: NA
v_gene: TRBV10-2

CDR3nt: TGCGCCAGCAGCTTGGAACCGGCCTACGAGCAGTACTTC
CDR3aa: CASSLEPAYEQYF
len: 13
abundance: NA
j_gene: TRBJ2-7
d_gene: NA
v_gene: TRBV5-1

CDR3nt: TGTGCCAGCCGACAGTCCCCCTCGAACACTGAAGCTTTCTTT
CDR3aa: CASRQSPSNTEAFF
len: 14
abundance: NA
j_gene: TRBJ1-1
d_gene: NA
v_gene: TRBV7-3

CDR3nt: TGTGCCAGCAGCCTCGGGACAGGGGGCGCCGTGAGCTATGGCTACACCTTC
CDR3aa: CASSLGTGGAVSYGYTF
len: 17
abundance: few
j_gene: TRBJ1-2
d_gene: TRBD1
v_gene: TRBV11-2

CDR3nt: TGTGCCAGCAGCTTAAAGCCCTTGTCAGGGTCCCACAATGAGCAGTTCTTC
CDR3aa: CASSLKPLSGSHNEQFF
len: 17
abundance: NA
j_gene: TRBJ2-1
d_gene: NA
v_gene: TRBV13

CDR3nt: TGTGCCATCAGTGACGTATCGGGGAGGCTGGAGGATACGCAGTATTTT
CDR3aa: CAISDVSGRLEDTQYF
len: 16
abundance: NA
j_gene: TRBJ2-3
d_gene: NA
v_gene: TRBV10-3